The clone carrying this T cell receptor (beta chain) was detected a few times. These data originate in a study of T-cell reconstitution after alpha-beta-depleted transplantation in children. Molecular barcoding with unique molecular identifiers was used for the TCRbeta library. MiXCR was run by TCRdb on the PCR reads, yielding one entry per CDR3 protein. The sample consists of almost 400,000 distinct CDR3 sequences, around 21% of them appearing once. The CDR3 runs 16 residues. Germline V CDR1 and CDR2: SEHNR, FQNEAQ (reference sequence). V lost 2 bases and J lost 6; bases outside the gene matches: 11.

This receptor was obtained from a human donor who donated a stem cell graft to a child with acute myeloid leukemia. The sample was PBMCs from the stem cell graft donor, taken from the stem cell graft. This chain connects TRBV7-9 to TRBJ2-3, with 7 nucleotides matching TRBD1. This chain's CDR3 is CASSLSTGVHFDTQYF. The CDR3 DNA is TGTGCCAGCAGCTTATCTACAGGGGTGCACTTTGATACGCAGTATTTT. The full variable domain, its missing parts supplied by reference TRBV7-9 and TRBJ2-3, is DTGVSQNPRHKITKRGQNVTFRCDPISEHNRLYWYRQTLGQGPEFLTYFQNEAQLEKSRLLSDRFSAERPKGSFSTLEIQRTEQGDSAMYLCASSLSTGVHFDTQYFGPGTRLTVL.